Shown below are 29 T cell receptor beta chains from a single sample sequenced in a study of T cell repertoires in aging, cancer and after chemotherapy. A mixed TRB-A/B primer pool amplified rearranged TRB by multiplex touch-down PCR. TCRdb analysed the multiplex PCR reads with MiXCR anew, one entry per CDR3 protein. The sample records roughly 5,000 distinct CDR3 sequences, about 20% being singletons. Amplification of TCR beta used genomic DNA extracted from peripheral blood. Material for sequencing was blood. All receptors come from a human donor in good health. The donor label of this sample is uncertain.

This clonotype rates as medium-sized. The chain employs TRBV6-1 and TRBJ2-7; 10 positions agree with TRBD1. CDR3 size: 16 residues. Germline V CDR1 and CDR2: MNHNS, SASEGT. Trimming cost V 3 bases and J 1 base; bases outside gene matches: 6. The CDR3 DNA sequence: TGTGCCAGCAGTGACCTCGAGGGACAGGGGTCCTACGAGCAGTACTTC. Its protein product is CASSDLEGQGSYEQYF.

As concerns this clonotype: One base away lies a much larger clone, so this may be a sequencing read error. The DNA of the CDR3 is TGTGCCAGAAGTTTGGAGGGCGAGCAGTACTTC. Its translation: CARSLEGEQYF. The chain combines TRBV27 with TRBJ2-7; weak D call: TRBD2 (6 bases). This CDR3 is 11 amino acids long. CDR1 and CDR2 from the germline V gene are MNHEY and SMNVEV (reference sequence).

Within the sample, this clonotype is medium-sized. The chain couples TRBV6-6 to TRBJ1-1; D unresolved. The CDR3 consists of 13 residues. Germline assignment: CDR1 MNHNY and CDR2 SVGAGI (reference sequence). V was trimmed by 6 bases and J by 8 bases, leaving 16 bases between them. The CDR3 DNA reads TGTGCCAGCAGCGCAGGTAGGCTGGGGGAAGCTTTCTTT. Protein product: CASSAGRLGEAFF.

A few counts support this clonotype. The chain uses TRBV7-9 and TRBJ2-5; D unresolved. CDR3 length: 11 residues. V shed 5 bases and J shed 4 bases, with 5 bases lying between them. The germline V gene has CDR1 SEHNR and CDR2 FQNEAQ (reference sequence). CDR3 loop: CASSVIETQYF. The CDR3, as DNA: TGTGCCAGCAGCGTAATAGAGACCCAGTACTTC.

This clonotype is categorized as medium-sized. The chain couples TRBV5-4 to TRBJ2-2; the D gene could be TRBD1 or TRBD2 (5 bases each). Germline V gene data show CDR1 as SGHNT and CDR2 as YYREEE (reference sequence). The CDR3 has 14 amino acids. Trimming shortened V by 3 bases and J by 13 bases, and 19 bases separated the two germline ends. The CDR3 nucleotides read TGTGCCAGCAGCTCCCCCCCGGGGCGAAGCGGGCTGTTTTTT. This sequence encodes CASSSPPGRSGLFF.

By share, this clonotype ranks as medium-sized. The rearrangement uses TRBV27 and TRBJ2-5; the match to TRBD2 covers 11 bases. This CDR3 has 15 residues. CDR1 MNHEY and CDR2 SMNVEV come from the germline V gene (reference sequence). The junction had 0 bases not matched to a gene; V was cut back by 2 bases and J by 1 base. The CDR3 here is CASSLLAGGQETQYF. The CDR3 DNA reads TGTGCCAGCAGTTTACTAGCGGGGGGCCAAGAGACCCAGTACTTC.

This chain connects TRBV29-1 to TRBJ2-3; 10 bases align to TRBD2. The germline gives CDR1 SQVTM, CDR2 ANQGSEA. The CDR3 totals 15 residues. V trimming: 1 base; J trimming: 4 bases; junction bases outside the gene matches: 5. For the CDR3, the DNA is TGCAGCGTTGAAGCGCTAGCGGGGGAGCCAGATACGCAGTATTTT. The encoded protein is CSVEALAGEPDTQYF.

V gene TRBV5-4 combines with J gene TRBJ2-2, with TRBD1 matching 8 bases. Germline V CDR1 and CDR2: SGHNT, YYREEE (reference sequence). Trimming removed 2 bases from V and 4 bases from J; junction bases left unmatched: 4. This CDR3 is 15 amino acids long. The CDR3 DNA sequence: TGTGCCAGCAGCTTTGGGACAGGTTCCACCGGGGAGCTGTTTTTT. The encoded protein is CASSFGTGSTGELFF.

Worth noting for this clonotype: A much larger clone lies a single base off, so this may be a read error. V is TRBV19 and J is TRBJ2-5; the D gene is possibly TRBD1 (5 bases). The germline gives CDR1 LNHDA, CDR2 SQIVND (reference sequence). Trimming stripped 7 bases from V and 4 bases from J, with 13 bases between. This CDR3 region has 13 residues. CDR3 residues: CASIAGPAETQYF. DNA for the CDR3: TGTGCCAGTATAGCAGGGCCCGCAGAGACCCAGTACTTC.

The chain has TRBV6-4 and TRBJ2-7, with 13 bases lining up with TRBD2. Losses at the gene ends were 0 bases for V and 2 bases for J; bases not matched to a gene: 1. The CDR3 consists of 16 residues. Per the germline V gene, CDR1 is MRHNA and CDR2 is SNTAGT. The CDR3 nucleotides are TGTGCCAGCAGTGACTCGGGACTAGCGGGGACCTACGAGCAGTACTTC. This codes for CASSDSGLAGTYEQYF.

This clonotype is labeled medium-sized (0.01 to 0.1%). V usage is TRBV5-1 and J usage is TRBJ2-7, with TRBD2 as a possible D gene (5 bases). The CDR3 has 11 amino acids. From germline, CDR1 is SGHRS and CDR2 YFSETQ. Trimming stripped 5 bases from V and 6 bases from J, with 9 bases between. As DNA, the CDR3 is TGCGCCAGCAGTGAGGGTGGCGAGCAGTACTTC. It translates to CASSEGGEQYF. Using reference TRBV5-1 and TRBJ2-7 for the parts outside the CDR3, the full variable domain is KAGVTQTPRYLIKTRGQQVTLSCSPISGHRSVSWYQQTPGQGLQFLFEYFSETQRNKGNFPGRFSGRQFSNSRSEMNVSTLELGDSALYLCASSEGGEQYFGPGTRLTVT.

A few counts support this clonotype. This chain joins TRBV7-9 and TRBJ2-3, with D possibly being TRBD2 (7 bases). The V end lost 0 bases, the J end lost 2 bases, and 12 bases lay between the germline ends. Per the germline V gene, CDR1 is SEHNR and CDR2 is FQNEAQ (reference sequence). The CDR3 spans 16 residues. The DNA for the CDR3 is TGTGCCAGCAGCTTAGCGGGGGGGGCCCTCACAGATACGCAGTATTTT. Translated, it gives CASSLAGGALTDTQYF.

Here the CDR3 DNA reads TGTGCCAGCAGCTTATACACGAACTCTGGAAACACCATATATTTT. Protein sequence: CASSLYTNSGNTIYF. The V and J genes are TRBV11-2 and TRBJ1-3, with D unresolved. Germline CDR1 SGHAT, CDR2 FQNNGV. The V end was cut by 2 bases, the J end by 0 bases, with 8 bases between. The CDR3 is made up of 15 amino acids.

This clonotype was observed a few times. The CDR3 nucleotides are TGTGCCAGCAGCGTCAAGGGGTACGAGCAGTACTTC. Its translation: CASSVKGYEQYF. The rearrangement uses TRBV5-6 and TRBJ2-7, with D perhaps TRBD1 (5 bases). CDR1 SGHDT and CDR2 YYEEEE come from the germline V gene. V lost 4 bases and J 4 bases, leaving 9 bases between the germline ends. The CDR3 sequence is 12 residues long.

This clonotype is judged medium-sized (0.01 to 0.1%). V usage is TRBV5-4 and J usage is TRBJ1-3; the D is unclear. V was trimmed by 4 bases and J by 0 bases, leaving 8 bases between them. The CDR3 extends over 14 amino acids. From germline, CDR1 is SGHNT and CDR2 YYREEE (reference sequence). CDR3 sequence: CASSLGVSGNTIYF. As DNA, the CDR3 is TGTGCCAGCAGCCTTGGGGTCTCTGGAAACACCATATATTTT. Full variable domain (remainder filled in from reference TRBV5-4 and TRBJ1-3): ETGVTQSPTHLIKTRGQQVTLRCSSQSGHNTVSWYQQALGQGPQFIFQYYREEENGRGNFPPRFSGLQFPNYSSELNVNALELDDSALYLCASSLGVSGNTIYFGEGSWLTVV.

Relative to its sample, this clonotype is medium-sized. The J gene is TRBJ2-2, the V gene TRBV5-1, with unresolved D. The CDR3 totals 14 residues. V lost 1 base to trimming and J lost 6 bases, with 10 bases between them. Germline lookup yields CDR1 SGHRS and CDR2 YFSETQ. This CDR3 is CASSLRTVPGELFF. The CDR3 DNA follows: TGCGCCAGCAGCTTGAGGACGGTTCCCGGGGAGCTGTTTTTT.

This clonotype was recorded many times. This chain joins TRBV7-6 and TRBJ2-7; D might be TRBD2 (5 bases). The V gene's germline CDR1 is SGHVS and CDR2 FNYEAQ. This CDR3 region has 15 residues. Trimming removed 1 base from V and 4 bases from J, with 14 bases in between. The CDR3 region is CASSLGKAAVYEQYF. CDR3 bases: TGTGCCAGCAGCTTAGGTAAAGCGGCAGTTTACGAGCAGTACTTC.

This clonotype is medium-sized in the sample. This chain links TRBV11-3 with TRBJ1-2; 8 bases are shared with TRBD1. The CDR3 runs 14 residues. V gave up 7 bases and J gave up 0 bases; unmatched junction bases: 4. Germline lookup yields CDR1 SGHNT and CDR2 YENEEA. The CDR3 DNA is TGTGCCAGCAAGGACAGGGCCGCTAACTATGGCTACACCTTC. Amino acids: CASKDRAANYGYTF.

This chain uses TRBV19 with TRBJ2-7; TRBD1 matches at 8 bases. J was trimmed by 0 bases and V by 6 bases; bases with no gene match: 4. Per the germline V gene, CDR1 is LNHDA and CDR2 is SQIVND (reference sequence). This CDR3 is built from 14 residues. The CDR3 reads CASRPGQASYEQYF. As DNA, the CDR3 is TGTGCCAGTAGACCGGGACAGGCCTCCTACGAGCAGTACTTC.

By share, this clonotype counts as medium-sized (0.01 to 0.1%). The V call is TRBV19, the J call TRBJ2-1; 7 bases map to TRBD2. Trimming took 7 bases from V and 2 from J; bases not matched to a gene: 11. The CDR3 runs 16 residues. Germline CDR1 LNHDA, CDR2 SQIVND (reference sequence). The CDR3 DNA reads TGTGCCAGTATGCCCAGCGGGGTCGACCCCTACAATGAGCAGTTCTTC. Protein product: CASMPSGVDPYNEQFF.

The chain combines TRBV6-5 with TRBJ2-6, with a tentative D call TRBD2 (5 bases). Trimming cost V 0 bases and J 4 bases, with 13 bases left between them. The CDR3 covers 17 residues. Germline CDR1 is MNHEY and CDR2 is SVGAGI. The CDR3 spells CASSYSIRGTGANVLTF. The CDR3 nucleotides are TGTGCCAGCAGTTACTCGATCCGGGGAACGGGGGCCAACGTCCTGACTTTC.

By share of the sample, this clonotype is medium-sized. The J gene is TRBJ1-2, the V gene TRBV19; 8 nucleotides line up with TRBD1. Trimming at V came to 6 bases and at J to 8 bases, leaving 8 bases not matched to a gene. This CDR3 is 13 amino acids long. Germline loops: CDR1 LNHDA, CDR2 SQIVND (reference sequence). This CDR3 reads CASSMDRAEGYTF. DNA for the CDR3: TGTGCCAGTAGCATGGACAGGGCGGAGGGCTACACCTTC.

At least ten counts were recorded for this clonotype. V is TRBV11-2 and J is TRBJ1-2, with no clear D. V was shortened by 3 bases and J by 6 bases, with 8 bases between the two germline ends. There are 12 residues in the CDR3. The germline V gene encodes CDR1 SGHAT and CDR2 FQNNGV. CDR3 in DNA: TGTGCCAGCAGCTTGGGAGGGAATGGCTACACCTTC. Residues: CASSLGGNGYTF. Filled out from reference TRBV11-2 and TRBJ1-2, the complete variable domain reads EAGVAQSPRYKIIEKRQSVAFWCNPISGHATLYWYQQILGQGPKLLIQFQNNGVVDDSQLPKDRFSAERLKGVDSTLKIQPAKLEDSAVYLCASSLGGNGYTFGSGTRLTVV.

V usage is TRBV7-3 and J usage is TRBJ2-1; 8 bases line up with TRBD1. The trim removed 4 bases at V and 10 bases at J, leaving 12 bases unmatched. The V gene's germline CDR1 is SGHTA and CDR2 FQGTGA. The CDR3 is made up of 15 amino acids. CDR3: CASSWNGQGLGEQFF. CDR3 bases: TGTGCCAGCAGCTGGAACGGACAGGGTTTGGGGGAGCAGTTCTTC.

A few counts support this clonotype. CDR3 in amino acids: CSATGGSEKLFF. The CDR3 DNA is TGCAGTGCTACAGGAGGGAGCGAAAAACTGTTTTTT. The rearrangement joins TRBV20-1 to TRBJ1-4; D ambiguous. Trimming took 4 bases from V and 8 from J, leaving 11 bases between them. The CDR3 has 12 amino acids. Germline V gene sequence: CDR1 DFQATT, CDR2 SNEGSKA (reference sequence).

CDR3 in amino acids: CASSARGWGNTGGARTQYF. The CDR3 bases are TGTGCCAGCAGCGCCCGGGGGTGGGGGAACACCGGGGGGGCAAGGACGCAGTATTTT. V and J are TRBV6-5 and TRBJ2-3, with 8 bases fitting TRBD2. This CDR3 is built from 19 residues. The germline V gene encodes CDR1 MNHEY and CDR2 SVGAGI. J lost 9 bases, V lost 6 bases, and 26 bases had no gene match.

This clonotype showed up many times. V usage is TRBV18 and J usage is TRBJ2-7; TRBD1 matches at 7 bases. The CDR3 spans 13 residues. CDR1 and CDR2 from the germline V gene are KGHSH and LQKENI. J was trimmed by 2 bases and V by 6 bases; bases with no gene match: 4. The CDR3 sequence is CASSLDRTYEQYF. The CDR3 DNA reads as TGTGCCAGCTCCCTGGACAGGACCTACGAGCAGTACTTC. The full variable domain, rest sourced from reference TRBV18 and TRBJ2-7, is NAGVMQNPRHLVRRRGQEARLRCSPMKGHSHVYWYRQLPEEGLKFMVYLQKENIIDESGMPKERFSAEFPKEGPSILRIQQVVRGDSAAYFCASSLDRTYEQYFGPGTRLTVT.

This clonotype is medium-sized. The genes are TRBV6-5 and TRBJ1-1; 12 positions agree with TRBD1. V trimming: 5 bases; J trimming: 1 base; junction bases outside the gene matches: 8. Germline CDR1 MNHEY, CDR2 SVGAGI. This CDR3 has 17 residues. CDR3 nucleotide sequence: TGTGCCAGCAGTCGACCCCTGGGACAGGGGGCGAACACTGAAGCTTTCTTT. Translated, it gives CASSRPLGQGANTEAFF.

The genes are TRBV5-1 and TRBJ2-1; the match to TRBD2 covers 14 bases. With 3 bases clipped from V and 8 bases from J, the junction kept 10 bases outside the gene matches. Germline V gene lookup returns CDR1 SGHRS and CDR2 YFSETQ. This CDR3 spans 17 amino acids. The CDR3 DNA reads as TGCGCCAGCAGCTCAGTGACTAGCGGGGGGGCGGCGGATGAGCAGTTCTTC. Its protein product is CASSSVTSGGAADEQFF.